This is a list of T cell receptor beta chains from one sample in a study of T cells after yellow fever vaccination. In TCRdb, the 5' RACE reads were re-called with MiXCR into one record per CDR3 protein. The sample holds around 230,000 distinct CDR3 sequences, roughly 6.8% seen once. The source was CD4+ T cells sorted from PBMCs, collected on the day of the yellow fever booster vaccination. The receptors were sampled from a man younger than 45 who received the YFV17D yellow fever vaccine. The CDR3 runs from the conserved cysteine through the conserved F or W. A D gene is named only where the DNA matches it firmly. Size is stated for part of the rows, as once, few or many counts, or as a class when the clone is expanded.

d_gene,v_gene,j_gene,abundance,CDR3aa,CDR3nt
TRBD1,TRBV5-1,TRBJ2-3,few,CASSSGTGEWDTQYF,TGCGCCAGCAGCTCCGGGACAGGGGAGTGGGATACGCAGTATTTT
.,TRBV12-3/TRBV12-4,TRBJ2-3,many,CASSLAGKASTDTQYF,TGTGCCAGCAGTTTAGCGGGGAAGGCTAGCACAGATACGCAGTATTTT
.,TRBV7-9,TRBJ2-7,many,CASSMVYEQYF,TGTGCCAGCAGCATGGTATACGAGCAGTACTTC
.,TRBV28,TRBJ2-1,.,CASSPEARGQFF,TGTGCCAGCAGTCCCGAGGCTCGGGGGCAGTTCTTC
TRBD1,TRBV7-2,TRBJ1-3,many,CASSPRQGEGGNTIYF,TGTGCCAGCAGCCCACGACAGGGGGAAGGGGGAAACACCATATATTTT
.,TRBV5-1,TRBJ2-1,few,CASSLAIGSRYNEQFF,TGCGCCAGCAGCTTGGCCATTGGGAGTAGGTACAATGAGCAGTTCTTC
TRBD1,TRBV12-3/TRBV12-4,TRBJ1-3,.,CASSERRGRNTIYF,TGTGCCAGCAGTGAGCGCAGGGGGAGGAACACCATATATTTT
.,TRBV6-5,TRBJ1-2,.,CASSYAGGLGYTF,TGTGCCAGCAGTTACGCGGGGGGGCTCGGCTACACCTTC
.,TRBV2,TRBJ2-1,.,CASRVYRDPLRNEQFF,TGTGCCAGCAGAGTCTATCGGGACCCCCTCAGGAATGAGCAGTTCTTC
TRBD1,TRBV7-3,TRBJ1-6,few,CASSSTGIYSPLHF,TGTGCCAGCAGCTCGACAGGGATCTATTCACCCCTCCACTTT
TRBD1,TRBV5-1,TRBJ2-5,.,CASSLSGQGSQETQYF,TGCGCCAGCAGCTTGAGCGGACAGGGGAGCCAAGAGACCCAGTACTTC
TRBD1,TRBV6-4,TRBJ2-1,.,CASSVLLTGGYNEQFF,TGTGCCAGCAGTGTCTTATTAACAGGGGGTTACAATGAGCAGTTCTTC
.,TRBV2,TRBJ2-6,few,CASRPDTSGANVLTF,TGTGCCAGCCGGCCGGACACCTCTGGGGCCAACGTCCTGACTTTC
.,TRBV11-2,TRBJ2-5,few,CASSPDWGNRETQYF,TGTGCCAGCAGCCCAGATTGGGGGAATAGGGAGACCCAGTACTTC
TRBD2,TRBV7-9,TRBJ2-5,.,CASSLAGLAGYETQYF,TGTGCCAGCAGCTTAGCCGGACTAGCGGGATACGAGACCCAGTACTTC
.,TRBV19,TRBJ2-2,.,CASRVQSGELFF,TGTGCCAGTAGAGTCCAGTCCGGGGAGCTGTTTTTT
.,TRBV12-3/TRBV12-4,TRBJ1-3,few,CASNTGGSGNTIYF,TGTGCCAGCAACACTGGGGGTTCTGGAAACACCATATATTTT
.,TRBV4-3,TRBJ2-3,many,CASSQDGRRPTDTQYF,TGCGCCAGCAGCCAAGATGGGCGGAGACCCACAGATACGCAGTATTTT
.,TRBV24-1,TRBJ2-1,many,CATSDGFRGLNEQFF,TGTGCCACCAGTGATGGATTCCGGGGGCTTAATGAGCAGTTCTTC
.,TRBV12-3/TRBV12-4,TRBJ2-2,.,CASKKPGLHGELFF,TGTGCCAGCAAAAAACCGGGACTCCACGGGGAGCTGTTTTTT
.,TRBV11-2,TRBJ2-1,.,CASSFVGSYNEQFF,TGTGCCAGCAGCTTCGTTGGCTCCTACAATGAGCAGTTCTTC
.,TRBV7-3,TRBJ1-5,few,CASSPTPIGNQPQHF,TGTGCCAGCAGCCCGACACCGATTGGAAATCAGCCCCAGCATTTT
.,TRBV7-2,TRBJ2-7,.,CASSLADYEQYF,TGTGCCAGCAGCTTAGCCGACTACGAGCAGTACTTC